The clone carrying this T cell receptor beta chain was seen repeatedly, ten times or more. What it recognizes is unknown. CDR3 length: 15 residues. The germline CDR1 and CDR2 sequences are MNHNY and SVGAGI (reference sequence). V was cut by 0 bases and J by 1 base, with 6 bases left in between. The data derive from a study of T cells in Graves' hyperthyroidism and ophthalmopathy. The investigators amplified TCR beta CDR3 regions from RNA transcripts. An initial round of RT-PCR targeting the TCR CDR3 relied on the HTBI primer set. TCRdb called the multiplex PCR reads again in MiXCR, with one record for every CDR3 protein. Of around 300,000 distinct CDR3 sequences listed, about an eighth were seen once; the top ten hold under 8%. Study observations and caveats: The majority of expanded thyroid clonotypes above 0.001 also appeared in blood.

The chain is built from TRBV6-6 and TRBJ1-4; D remains unclear. Specimen: blood. This TCR came from a woman between 35 and 50 years old with Graves' hyperthyroidism. The CDR3 region is CASSYSGRTNEKLFF. The CDR3, as DNA: TGTGCCAGCAGTTACTCGGGCAGAACTAATGAAAAACTGTTTTTT.